These T cell receptor beta chains were read from a single sample in a study of OX40 agonist ivuxolimab in advanced cancers. Clones were read by immunoSEQ multiplex PCR, and TCRdb kept only the in-frame ones, dropping some. The table records roughly 77,000 clones, 92% of them present only once. The specimen was CD4+ or CD8+ T cells sorted from blood, collected in a trial of the OX40 agonist ivuxolimab. The receptors originated from an adult with an advanced solid tumor such as melanoma, head and neck, liver or kidney cancer. Each CDR3 is given with its conserved first and last residue. A D gene is named only where the DNA matches it firmly. Some rows mark clone size as missing; the rest say once, few, many or name a class of expanded clone.

NA,TRBV5-4,NA,TRBJ1-2,CASSFWEVNYGYTF,TGTGCCAGCAGCTTCTGGGAGGTAAACTATGGCTACACCTTC
NA,TRBV5-1,NA,TRBJ2-1,CASSLGVPMAEQFF,TGCGCCAGCAGCTTGGGAGTACCCATGGCTGAGCAGTTCTTC
NA,TRBV10-3,NA,TRBJ2-1,CAISERSGQYNEQFF,TGTGCCATCAGTGAAAGGTCAGGACAATACAATGAGCAGTTCTTC
TRBD2,TRBV6-1,NA,TRBJ2-1,CASSEPGAGGRNEQFF,TGTGCCAGCAGTGAACCGGGAGCGGGGGGGCGGAATGAGCAGTTCTTC
NA,TRBV19,NA,TRBJ1-2,CASSSRGVGYGYTF,TGTGCCAGTAGTAGTAGGGGAGTCGGCTATGGCTACACCTTC
TRBD1,TRBV13,NA,TRBJ2-3,CASSRLDRSTDTQYF,TGTGCCAGCAGCCGCCTGGACAGGAGCACAGATACGCAGTATTTT
NA,TRBV30,NA,TRBJ1-2,CAWSKDGNYGHTF,TGTGCCTGGAGTAAGGACGGCAACTATGGCCACACCTTC
NA,TRBV2,NA,TRBJ1-3,CASSGQGTFDSGNTIYF,TGTGCCAGCAGTGGCCAGGGGACATTCGACTCTGGAAACACCATATATTTT
NA,TRBV19,NA,TRBJ1-1,CASSISHRRPSEAFF,TGTGCCAGTAGTATCTCTCACAGGCGCCCGTCTGAAGCTTTCTTT
NA,TRBV19,NA,TRBJ2-1,CASSTPALDNEQFF,TGTGCCAGTAGTACACCCGCCTTGGACAATGAGCAGTTCTTC
NA,TRBV2,NA,TRBJ2-5,CASRADRQVRVTQYF,TGTGCCAGCAGGGCGGACAGACAGGTCAGGGTGACCCAGTACTTC
NA,TRBV5-1,NA,TRBJ1-2,CASSPARPMDGYTF,TGCGCCAGCAGCCCCGCACGGCCTATGGATGGCTACACCTTC
NA,TRBV13,NA,TRBJ2-2,CASSLEVSGELFF,TGTGCCAGCAGCTTAGAGGTCTCCGGGGAGCTGTTTTTT
NA,TRBV7-8,NA,TRBJ2-2,CASSSLAAITGELFF,TGTGCCAGCAGCTCGTTGGCGGCGATCACCGGGGAGCTGTTTTTT
TRBD2,TRBV6-5,NA,TRBJ2-7,CASSSPGLAREQYF,TGTGCCAGCAGTTCCCCGGGACTAGCGCGGGAGCAGTACTTC
TRBD2,TRBV5-4,NA,TRBJ2-3,CASSSGLAGGRATDTQYF,TGTGCCAGCAGCTCGGGACTAGCGGGGGGGCGCGCCACAGATACGCAGTATTTT
TRBD1,TRBV5-8,NA,TRBJ1-5,CASSVRQGAIQPQHF,TGTGCCAGCAGCGTACGACAGGGGGCGATTCAGCCCCAGCATTTT
NA,TRBV6-1,NA,TRBJ1-3,CASTHSSGNTIYF,TGTGCCAGTACACACAGCTCTGGAAACACCATATATTTT
NA,TRBV29-1,NA,TRBJ1-1,CSVDVRDTEAFF,TGCAGCGTTGATGTCAGGGACACTGAAGCTTTCTTT
NA,TRBV7-2,NA,TRBJ2-1,CASSLLLREQFF,TGTGCCAGCAGCTTACTCCTGCGGGAGCAGTTCTTC
TRBD1,TRBV30,medium-sized,TRBJ1-1,CAWTGSGTGANTEAFF,TGTGCCTGGACCGGGTCGGGGACAGGGGCCAACACTGAAGCTTTCTTT
TRBD1,TRBV2,NA,TRBJ2-7,CASSVGQGTSYEQYF,TGTGCCAGCAGTGTGGGACAGGGGACCTCCTACGAGCAGTACTTC
TRBD2,TRBV11-3,NA,TRBJ2-1,CASSPAGGSYNEQFF,TGTGCCAGCAGCCCGGCGGGGGGGAGCTACAATGAGCAGTTCTTC
NA,TRBV30,NA,TRBJ2-2,CAWRGATGELFF,TGTGCCTGGAGAGGCGCCACCGGGGAGCTGTTTTTT
NA,TRBV11-1,NA,TRBJ2-7,CASSLALLGPDEQYF,TGTGCCAGCAGCTTAGCGCTTCTGGGCCCTGACGAGCAGTACTTC
NA,TRBV10-3,NA,TRBJ2-5,CATSGVQETQYF,TGTGCCACCTCAGGGGTTCAAGAGACCCAGTACTTC
NA,TRBV9,NA,TRBJ1-4,CASSVGGANEKLFF,TGTGCCAGCAGCGTAGGCGGGGCTAATGAAAAACTGTTTTTT
NA,TRBV2,NA,TRBJ2-1,CASSAVYVEQFF,TGTGCCAGCAGCGCCGTATACGTTGAGCAGTTCTTC
NA,TRBV11-3,few,TRBJ1-1,CASSLEWENAEAFF,TGTGCCAGCAGCTTAGAGTGGGAGAACGCTGAAGCTTTCTTT
NA,TRBV7-9,NA,TRBJ1-2,CASSLNAQGYGYTF,TGTGCCAGCAGCTTAAATGCGCAGGGCTATGGCTACACCTTC
TRBD2,TRBV5-4,NA,TRBJ2-7,CASSFEGLAGYEQYF,TGTGCCAGCAGCTTTGAAGGGCTAGCGGGCTACGAGCAGTACTTC
NA,TRBV28,NA,TRBJ2-1,CASRPQDNEQFF,TGTGCCAGCAGGCCACAGGACAATGAGCAGTTCTTC
NA,TRBV11-2,once,TRBJ2-7,CASKPASYEQYF,TGTGCCAGCAAACCGGCCTCCTACGAGCAGTACTTC
TRBD1,TRBV19,NA,TRBJ2-3,CATGQGMRYTDTQYF,TGTGCCACCGGACAGGGGATGAGGTACACAGATACGCAGTATTTT
NA,TRBV27,NA,TRBJ2-2,CASKEEWRTGELFF,TGTGCCAGCAAGGAAGAGTGGCGCACCGGGGAGCTGTTTTTT
TRBD1,TRBV5-4,NA,TRBJ2-7,CASSLGGTGGRYEQYF,TGTGCCAGCAGCTTGGGTGGGACAGGGGGTCGATACGAGCAGTACTTC
NA,TRBV9,NA,TRBJ2-1,CASSRMGGTYNEQFF,TGTGCCAGCAGCAGGATGGGGGGCACCTACAATGAGCAGTTCTTC
NA,TRBV5-4,NA,TRBJ2-1,CASSSPFEYEQFF,TGTGCCAGCAGCTCCCCTTTCGAGTATGAGCAGTTCTTC
NA,TRBV18,NA,TRBJ2-5,CASSPWAQRSVGQETQYF,TGTGCCAGCTCACCGTGGGCCCAGCGGTCAGTGGGCCAAGAGACCCAGTACTTC
NA,TRBV4-1,NA,TRBJ1-6,CASSQASGLLSPLHF,TGCGCCAGCAGCCAAGCCTCGGGACTGTTATCACCCCTCCACTTT
NA,TRBV12-5,NA,TRBJ1-4,CASGLFDEKLFF,TGTGCTAGTGGCCTATTCGATGAAAAACTGTTTTTT
TRBD2,TRBV15,NA,TRBJ2-1,CATSRDSGGGEQFF,TGTGCCACCAGCAGGGATTCTGGCGGGGGGGAGCAGTTCTTC
NA,TRBV7-6,NA,TRBJ2-3,CASNPPEVGDTQYF,TGTGCCAGCAACCCTCCCGAGGTCGGAGATACGCAGTATTTT
NA,TRBV11-1,NA,TRBJ1-1,CASSLMRENTEAFF,TGTGCCAGCAGCTTAATGCGGGAGAACACTGAAGCTTTCTTT
NA,TRBV5-4,NA,TRBJ1-2,CASTLQGRVGYTF,TGTGCCAGCACCTTACAAGGGCGCGTTGGCTACACCTTC
NA,TRBV27,NA,TRBJ2-7,CASSMSIRQGLLEQYF,TGTGCCAGCAGTATGTCCATCCGGCAGGGCCTGCTCGAGCAGTACTTC
TRBD2,TRBV6-1,NA,TRBJ2-3,CASSEVGTSGGMLSTDTQYF,TGTGCCAGCAGTGAAGTTGGGACTAGCGGGGGTATGCTTAGCACAGATACGCAGTATTTT
TRBD2,TRBV19,NA,TRBJ2-5,CASSGLAGQETQYF,TGTGCCAGTAGTGGACTAGCCGGCCAAGAGACCCAGTACTTC
NA,TRBV6-1,NA,TRBJ1-1,CASSVDRTRYTEAFF,TGTGCCAGCAGTGTTGACAGGACCCGCTACACTGAAGCTTTCTTT
NA,TRBV2,NA,TRBJ2-2,CASETANTGELFF,TGTGCCAGCGAGACAGCGAACACCGGGGAGCTGTTTTTT
NA,TRBV19,NA,TRBJ1-2,CASSPTVGGEGYTF,TGTGCCAGTAGTCCCACAGTTGGGGGAGAGGGCTACACCTTC
TRBD1,TRBV14,NA,TRBJ2-5,CASSHPGQGGEETQYF,TGTGCCAGCAGCCATCCGGGACAGGGGGGGGAAGAGACCCAGTACTTC
NA,TRBV27,NA,TRBJ2-5,CASSLSGASWETQYF,TGTGCCAGCAGTTTATCCGGGGCGTCCTGGGAGACCCAGTACTTC